The TCR beta chain under discussion was sequenced for a study of tissue T cells after allogeneic stem cell transplantation. As for time point: mouse harvest day 7 after allogeneic transplant. Mouse grafts combined 10^7 T-cell-depleted bone marrow cells with 10^6 splenic CD5+ T cells. As regards this clone: Mouse names are used for the genes. Coverage ceases 1 residue before the CDR3 finishes, and the germline J gene fills in the end.

CDR3 length: 14 amino acids. The germline gives CDR1 KGHTA, CDR2 FQNQQP. The data were produced by immunoSEQ multiplex PCR, yet TCRdb's version contains in-frame clones alone and is incomplete. The sample lists about 7,500 clones, approximately 50% occurring once. The TCR was taken from a female BALB/c mouse given C57BL/6 T cells with graft-versus-host disease after an allogeneic hematopoietic cell transplant. The chain carries TRBV23 and TRBJ2-7; the D segment call TRBD2 is taken from the table without a DNA check. Specimen: gut tissue. CDR3 DNA, as far as it was read: TGCTCCAGCAGTCCGGGACTGGGGGGGCGGGAACAGTAC. The encoded protein is CSSSPGLGGREQY. The entire CDR3 reads CSSSPGLGGREQYF.